This T cell receptor beta chain was sequenced in a study of T cells in Graves' hyperthyroidism and ophthalmopathy (dated by TCRdb to the late 2010s). For the wider study: Peripheral blood was collected at initial diagnosis, before any treatment. TCR V-J signatures able to tell the groups apart were searched for in a discovery cohort of 90 to 100 patients, of whom over 40 had Graves' ophthalmopathy and around 58 had stable Graves' hyperthyroidism. Whether ophthalmopathy could be predicted prospectively was tested in an independent validation cohort made up of some 20 hyperthyroidism patients plus 17 patients who later progressed to ophthalmopathy. The roughly 90 discovery patients were divided at random into training and test sets in a 7:3 ratio. In addition, the study compared T-cell repertoires in thyroid tissue and in blood from roughly 6 Graves' hyperthyroidism patients. After blood sampling, hyperthyroidism patients were treated with methimazole at a starting dose of 30 mg daily, and ophthalmopathy patients were treated with high-dose intravenous methylprednisolone. TCR Vbeta CDR3 sequencing of some 140 peripheral blood samples (43 ophthalmopathy, over 70 hyperthyroidism and some 17 progressor patients) is reported in the paper. Broad study findings and their caveats: In validation, the model predicted progression to ophthalmopathy with about 71% sensitivity and approximately 72% specificity, a median of 6.5 months before onset. Most expanded thyroid clonotypes (frequency above 0.001) were also detected in blood, a finding suggesting that blood repertoires may reflect thyroid immune responses. A model built on a 13 V-J signature distinguished ophthalmopathy from stable hyperthyroidism, reaching 87.88% sensitivity and 81.08% specificity in cross-validation and 80%/75% in testing. Sample size was not statistically predetermined, and blinding of investigators to group allocation was not performed.

TCR beta CDR3 regions were amplified from RNA transcripts. A first-round RT-PCR of the TCR CDR3 used the HTBI primer set with the Qiagen OneStep RT-PCR kit. The libraries were constructed in a second round of multiplex PCR and then size-selected and purified. The libraries were sequenced on an Illumina HiSeq2000 using paired-end 100 bp reads. In the paper's pipeline: Raw data were processed with SOAPnuke, discarding reads with adapters, uncalled bases, mean Phred below 15, or no exact constant-primer or identifier match. High-quality paired reads were merged with COPE v1.2.5, and unique nucleotide sequences were defined as clonotypes. MiTCR v1.1 was used to align clonotypes to the IMGT TRBV, TRBD and TRBJ reference segments. The analysis was restricted to V-J combinations with a frequency above 0.0001, which together covered 99.2% of the repertoires. The TCS score was defined as the ratio of F50 (clonal expansion) to E x V (chaos), calculated using BLOSUM62-based TCRdist between CDR3 peptides within each V-J. Welch's t-statistics and random forest reduced roughly 530 V-J features to 10 to 15, which were used in a naive Bayes classifier (R e1071). TCRdb trimmed the raw reads at Q25, called clones with MiXCR and kept productive beta chains. Under each unique CDR3 protein, matching rows form one entry showing the most common genes and DNA. These V and J calls derive from TCRdb rather than the authors' analysis. Within this sample are over 300,000 distinct CDR3 sequences, with approximately 13% of them counted one time only. About 10% of the sample is in the top ten clones.

Stable Graves' hyperthyroidism was defined as the absence of progression to ophthalmopathy over 18 months of follow-up. Hyperthyroidism patients were aged 18 to 65 years and newly diagnosed, with disease duration of less than 2 months. Any patient with an uncontrolled infection, another autoimmune disease, pregnancy or lactation was excluded. Diagnoses relied on clinical symptoms, serum thyroxine and TRAb, thyroid ultrasound and orbital computed tomography. PBMCs were separated from 10 ml of fresh peripheral blood using Ficoll-Paque density gradient centrifugation. Total RNA was extracted using Trizol reagent, and RNA quality was assessed on an Agilent 2100 Bioanalyzer. The CDR3 runs 16 amino acids, cysteine and phenylalanine included. Just the 48-base CDR3 DNA is kept, in frame starting at base 1. Clipping removes 5 bases from V and 4 bases from J, with 11 as the unmatched junction base count. This clonotype was recorded at least ten times. Its cognate antigen has yet to be identified. No base quality information exists; no much larger clone differs at one position.

Recombination connected TRBV12-3 or TRBV12-4 to TRBJ1-5; TRBD1 matches 7 bases in the middle. Sequencing input: blood. The receptor was derived from a woman aged 55-69 years with Graves' hyperthyroidism. The DNA sequence reads TGTGCCAGCAGTCGCACCGGACAGGTAGGAAATCAGCCCCAGCATTTT. Translated, this gives CASSRTGQVGNQPQHF.